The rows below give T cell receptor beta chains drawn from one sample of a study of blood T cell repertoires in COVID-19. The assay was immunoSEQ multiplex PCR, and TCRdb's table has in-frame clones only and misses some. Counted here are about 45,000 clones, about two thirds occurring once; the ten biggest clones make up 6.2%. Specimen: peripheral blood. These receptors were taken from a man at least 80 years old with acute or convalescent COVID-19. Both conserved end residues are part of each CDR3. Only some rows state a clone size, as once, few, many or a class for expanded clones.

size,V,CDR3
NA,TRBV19,CASSYASGGAEEQFF
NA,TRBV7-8,CASSLAGRAYNEQFF
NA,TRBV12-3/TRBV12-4,CASSLSTAEQFF
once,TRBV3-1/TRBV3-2,CASSQRTSIIGELFF
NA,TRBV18,CASSPSGRNQPQHF
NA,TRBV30,CAWSVEGSGYSPLHF
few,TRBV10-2,CASSKTSGRGGETQYF
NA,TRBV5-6,CASSLWGRWDEQYF
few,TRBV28,CASSLERRNEQFF
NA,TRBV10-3,CAISAIAGVNTGELFF
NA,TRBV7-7,CASSLDVSSYEQYF
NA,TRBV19,CAGTGTGFERNNEQFF
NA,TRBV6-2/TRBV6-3,CASSDGVRASGGQETQYF
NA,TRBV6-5,CASRAGTGYEQYF
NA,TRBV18,CASSPGQIATNEKLFF
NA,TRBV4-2,CATSRGTENTEAFF
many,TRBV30,CAWSVANTEAFF
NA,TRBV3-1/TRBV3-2,CASSQLDTVAGVVEQFF
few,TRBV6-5,CASIPAGGSGEQFF
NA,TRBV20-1,CSARSFYGYTF
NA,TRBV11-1,CASSLAGGKGYNEQFF
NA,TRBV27,CASSKTGFNEQFF
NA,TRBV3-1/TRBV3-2,CASSPLAGRLDEQFF
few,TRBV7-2,CASSPRLSGSYEQFF
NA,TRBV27,CASTSTGTGSYGYTF
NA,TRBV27,CATRPASSRGGYTF
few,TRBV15,CATSRFVRGTRDLRVVTQYF
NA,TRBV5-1,CASSAGIPNEQFF
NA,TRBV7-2,CASSQAKRDTQYF
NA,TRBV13,CASSLGGGANYGYTF
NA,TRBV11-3,CASSYGTGGYYGYTF
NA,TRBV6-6,CASSPPGDRVPEAFF
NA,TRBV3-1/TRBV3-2,CASSQEGTGKNEQFF
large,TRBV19,CASSDLLAGSSDTQYF
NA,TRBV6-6,CASSPRQVMNTEAFF
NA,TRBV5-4,CASSLQGRSYEQYF
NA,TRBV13,CASSLFPETQYF
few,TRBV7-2,CASSLAPAGGWNEQFF
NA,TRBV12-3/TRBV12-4,CASSLRGPAFF
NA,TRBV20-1,CSASIAGDFYEQYF
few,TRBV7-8,CASSLGLAGDQPLEQFF
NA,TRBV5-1,CASSLTGRVRTDTQYF
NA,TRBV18,CASSSLDTDTQYF
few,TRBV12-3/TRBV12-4,CASRDTLNTEAFF
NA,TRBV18,CASSPRREGPYGYTF
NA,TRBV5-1,CASSPKTGNNEKLFF